The sample holds one count of the clone carrying this T cell receptor beta chain. The sample belongs to a study of cytomegalovirus exposure and HLA in healthy donors. Some clones are missing from TCRdb's copy, which holds only in-frame ones; the method was immunoSEQ multiplex PCR. The table lists some 330,000 clones, 75% to 90% of them singletons, with more than 0.8% in the top ten. Per the germline V gene, CDR1 is KGHSH and CDR2 is LQKENI. With V trimmed by 4 bases and J by 0 bases, 12 bases remained unmatched. The CDR3 totals 17 residues. The TCR originated in a woman aged 18-29 years in good health and CMV-seronegative. J is TRBJ2-7 and V is TRBV18, with 7 bases aligning to TRBD1. The sample comprised PBMCs. CDR3 region: CASSQQGRWGSSYEQYF. CDR3 in DNA: TGTGCCAGCTCACAACAGGGGAGATGGGGAAGCTCCTACGAGCAGTACTTC.